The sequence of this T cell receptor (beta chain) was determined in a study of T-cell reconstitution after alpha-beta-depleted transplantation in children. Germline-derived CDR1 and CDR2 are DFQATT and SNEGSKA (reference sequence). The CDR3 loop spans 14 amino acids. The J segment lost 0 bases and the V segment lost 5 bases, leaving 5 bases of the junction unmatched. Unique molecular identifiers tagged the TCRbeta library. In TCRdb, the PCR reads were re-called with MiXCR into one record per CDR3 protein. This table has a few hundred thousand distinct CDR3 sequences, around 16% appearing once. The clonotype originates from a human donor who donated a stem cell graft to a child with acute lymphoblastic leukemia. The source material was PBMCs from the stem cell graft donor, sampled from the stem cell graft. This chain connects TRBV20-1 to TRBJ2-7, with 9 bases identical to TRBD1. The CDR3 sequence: CSAPGTGTSYEQYF. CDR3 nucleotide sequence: TGCAGTGCTCCCGGGACAGGGACCTCCTACGAGCAGTACTTC.